Listed here are 13 T cell receptor beta chains from one sample, sequenced in a study of T-cell reconstitution after alpha-beta-depleted transplantation in children. Library preparation (for TCRbeta) was performed with unique molecular identifiers. Each CDR3 protein is one row after TCRdb ran MiXCR on the PCR reads. The data show about 260,000 distinct CDR3 sequences, approximately 8% seen once. The source material was PBMCs, mostly from graft donor cells, sampled 180 days after TCRalphabeta/CD19-depleted stem cell transplant. The receptors shown here come from a male patient under 18 who had a stem cell transplant for acute lymphoblastic leukemia, so the T cells may come from the graft donor.

Many counts were recorded for this clonotype. V usage is TRBV6-1 and J usage is TRBJ2-3, with D possibly TRBD2 on 5 matching bases. V was shortened by 6 bases and J by 1 base, with 14 bases between the two germline ends. Germline values: CDR1 MNHNS, CDR2 SASEGT. This CDR3 is built from 15 residues. The CDR3 here is CASSKLGSGTDTQYF. In DNA form, the CDR3 reads TGTGCCAGCAGCAAACTAGGATCGGGCACAGATACGCAGTATTTT.

This clonotype appeared many times. The rearrangement links TRBV20-1 to TRBJ1-5, with D unclear. The CDR3 is 13 residues long. Trimming left V 4 bases short and J 7 bases short, with 14 bases between. Germline CDR1 and CDR2: DFQATT and SNEGSKA (reference sequence). In DNA, the CDR3 is TGCAGTGCTACTACAGCTTATGGGCAGCCCCAGCATTTT. Its protein product is CSATTAYGQPQHF.

Ten or more counts support this clonotype. J is TRBJ1-3 and V is TRBV29-1; D gene ambiguous. V was pared by 1 base and J by 0 bases, with 1 base between. Germline V gives CDR1 SQVTM, CDR2 ANQGSEA. The CDR3 spans 12 residues. The CDR3 DNA sequence: TGCAGCGTTGAAGGCTCTGGAAACACCATATATTTT. Its protein product is CSVEGSGNTIYF.

The chain joins TRBV5-4 to TRBJ1-1; no firm D call. Trimming cost V 0 bases and J 6 bases, with 18 bases left between them. The germline V gene encodes CDR1 SGHNT and CDR2 YYREEE (reference sequence). The CDR3 runs 16 residues. CDR3 coding DNA: TGTGCCAGCAGCTTGGACCCTACTGCGGTAATTTCTGAAGCTTTCTTT. It translates to CASSLDPTAVISEAFF.

Ten or more counts support this clonotype. The chain employs TRBV5-5 and TRBJ2-6; TRBD1 aligns across 8 bases. The V segment lost 3 bases and the J segment 2 bases; nucleotides outside the gene matches: 10. The CDR3 has 18 residues. Germline V CDR1 and CDR2: SGHKS, YYEKEE (reference sequence). CDR3 DNA sequence: TGTGCCAGCAGCTCCTTCGGACAGGGAGGCCCTGGGGCCAACGTCCTGACTTTC. It specifies CASSSFGQGGPGANVLTF.

This clonotype was counted at least ten times. This chain links TRBV6-1 with TRBJ1-3, with unresolved D. From germline, CDR1 is MNHNS and CDR2 SASEGT. The CDR3 has 14 amino acids. Trimming pared 4 bases from V and 0 bases from J, leaving 7 bases between. In DNA form, the CDR3 reads TGTGCCAGCAGTGGGACGGCCTCTGGAAACACCATATATTTT. Encoded protein: CASSGTASGNTIYF.

In its sample, this clonotype was seen many times. The gene calls are TRBV12-3 or TRBV12-4 and TRBJ2-5; D is uncertain. V shed 3 bases and J shed 4 bases, with 6 bases lying between them. The CDR3 totals 12 residues. CDR3 in amino acids: CASSFVRETQYF. DNA of the CDR3: TGTGCCAGCAGTTTTGTCAGAGAGACCCAGTACTTC.

The sample holds many counts of this clonotype. This rearrangement joins TRBV4-3 to TRBJ2-3; 10 bases line up with TRBD2. CDR3 length equals 16 residues. With V trimmed by 3 bases and J by 0 bases, 3 bases remained unmatched. Germline CDR1 reads LGHNA; CDR2 reads YSLEER. CDR3 DNA sequence: TGCGCCAGCAGCCAGAGGACTAGCGGAAGCACAGATACGCAGTATTTT. Protein product: CASSQRTSGSTDTQYF.

Ten or more counts support this clonotype. This chain uses TRBV6-5 with TRBJ2-5, with 7 bases matching TRBD2. The trim removed 2 bases at V and 3 bases at J, leaving 9 bases unmatched. Germline V gene data show CDR1 as MNHEY and CDR2 as SVGAGI. This CDR3 comprises 16 residues. CDR3 residues: CASSYKGLGREETQYF. The CDR3 region has the DNA TGTGCCAGCAGTTACAAAGGACTAGGGAGGGAAGAGACCCAGTACTTC.

This clonotype appeared a few times. The rearrangement uses TRBV20-1 and TRBJ2-7; D is undetermined. The length of the CDR3 is 14 residues. Germline CDR1 reads DFQATT; CDR2 reads SNEGSKA (reference sequence). V gave up 1 base and J gave up 2 bases, with 12 bases separating them. The DNA for the CDR3 is TGCAGTGCTAGAGCCCCGAACACCGCCTACGAGCAGTACTTC. It codes for CSARAPNTAYEQYF.

This clonotype showed up many times. The rearrangement joins TRBV11-2 to TRBJ2-2, with TRBD2 identical over 9 bases. The CDR3 runs to 18 residues. Losses at the gene ends were 3 bases for V and 7 bases for J; bases not matched to a gene: 15. Germline CDR1 and CDR2: SGHAT and FQNNGV. CDR3 amino acids: CASSLDFSGGNRNGELFF. The CDR3 nucleotides are TGTGCCAGCAGCTTGGACTTTAGCGGGGGTAATCGTAACGGGGAGCTGTTTTTT.

The sample holds many counts of this clonotype. This chain connects TRBV29-1 to TRBJ2-1; TRBD1 matches at 9 bases. This CDR3 region has 14 residues. CDR1 and CDR2 (germline): SQVTM, ANQGSEA. V shed 6 bases and J 6 bases; nucleotides not matched to a gene: 9. CDR3 region: CSVTGTGIPNEQFF. The CDR3 coding sequence is TGCAGCGTGACCGGGACAGGGATTCCCAATGAGCAGTTCTTC.

This clonotype was recorded many times. V gene TRBV7-9 combines with J gene TRBJ2-7, with D unclear. The CDR3 runs to 13 residues. Germline CDR1 SEHNR, CDR2 FQNEAQ (reference sequence). The germline V and J ends were trimmed by 5 bases and 3 bases, with 11 bases remaining between them. The CDR3 DNA is TGTGCCAGCAGCCCAGTTGTGGACTACGAGCAGTACTTC. Amino acids: CASSPVVDYEQYF.